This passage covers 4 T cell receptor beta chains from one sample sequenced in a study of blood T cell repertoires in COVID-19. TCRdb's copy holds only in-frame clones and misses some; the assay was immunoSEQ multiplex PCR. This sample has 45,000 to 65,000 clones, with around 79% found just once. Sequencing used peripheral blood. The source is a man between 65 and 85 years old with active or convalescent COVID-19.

The CDR3 coding sequence is TGTGCCATCAGTGAGTGGGGGACTAGCGGGAGTGATGAGCAGTTCTTC. Translated: CAISEWGTSGSDEQFF. This chain joins TRBV10-3 and TRBJ2-1; 14 bases are shared with TRBD2. The ends lost 1 base at V and 8 bases at J; junction bases unmatched: 4. The CDR3 is 16 residues long. Germline V gene sequence: CDR1 ENHRY, CDR2 SYGVKD.

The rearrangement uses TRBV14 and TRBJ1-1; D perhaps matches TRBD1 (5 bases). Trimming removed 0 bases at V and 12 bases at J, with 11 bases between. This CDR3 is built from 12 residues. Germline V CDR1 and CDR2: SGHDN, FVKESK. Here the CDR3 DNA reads TGTGCCAGCAGCCAAGATATTAGGACACCTTTCTTT. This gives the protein CASSQDIRTPFF.

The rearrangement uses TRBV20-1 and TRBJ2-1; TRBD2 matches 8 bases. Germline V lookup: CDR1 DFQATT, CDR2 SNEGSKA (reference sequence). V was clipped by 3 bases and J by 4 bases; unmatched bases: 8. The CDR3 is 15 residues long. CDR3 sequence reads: CSASPLTSAYNEQFF. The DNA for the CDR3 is TGCAGTGCTAGTCCTTTGACTAGCGCATACAATGAGCAGTTCTTC.

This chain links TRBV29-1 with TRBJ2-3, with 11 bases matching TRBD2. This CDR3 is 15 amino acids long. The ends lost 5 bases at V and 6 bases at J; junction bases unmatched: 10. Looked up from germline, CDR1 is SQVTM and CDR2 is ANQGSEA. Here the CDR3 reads CSVLPGLAERDTQYF. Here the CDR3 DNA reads TGCAGCGTTCTTCCGGGACTAGCGGAGAGGGATACGCAGTATTTT.